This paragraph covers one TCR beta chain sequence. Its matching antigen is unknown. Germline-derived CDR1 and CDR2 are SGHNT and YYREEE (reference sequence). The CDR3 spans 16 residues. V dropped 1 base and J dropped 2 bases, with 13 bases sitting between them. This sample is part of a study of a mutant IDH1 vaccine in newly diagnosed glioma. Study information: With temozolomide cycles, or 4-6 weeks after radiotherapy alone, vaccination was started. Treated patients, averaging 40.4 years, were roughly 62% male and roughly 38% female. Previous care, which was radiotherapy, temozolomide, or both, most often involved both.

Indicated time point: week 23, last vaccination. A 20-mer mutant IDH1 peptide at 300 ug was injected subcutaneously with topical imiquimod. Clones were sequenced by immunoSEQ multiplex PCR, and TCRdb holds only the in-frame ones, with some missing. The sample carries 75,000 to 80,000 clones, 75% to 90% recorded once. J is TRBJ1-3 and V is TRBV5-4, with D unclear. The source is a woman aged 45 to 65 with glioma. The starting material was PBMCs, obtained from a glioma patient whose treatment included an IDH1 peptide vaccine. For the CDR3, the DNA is TGTGCCAGCAGCTTGTTGAACAGTAATGCTGGAAACACCATATATTTT. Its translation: CASSLLNSNAGNTIYF. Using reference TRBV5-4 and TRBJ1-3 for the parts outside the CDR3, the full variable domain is ETGVTQSPTHLIKTRGQQVTLRCSSQSGHNTVSWYQQALGQGPQFIFQYYREEENGRGNFPPRFSGLQFPNYSSELNVNALELDDSALYLCASSLLNSNAGNTIYFGEGSWLTVV.